Each of the 22 T cell receptor beta chains below was sequenced from the same sample in a study of T-cell memory formation after mild COVID-19. TCRdb re-analysed the 5' RACE reads in MiXCR, keeping a single row per CDR3 protein. This sample has hundreds of thousands of distinct CDR3 sequences, with 13% to 15% found just once. The sample consisted of PBMCs or a T cell subset sorted from them (not recorded which). These receptors came from a young man who had mild COVID-19 (a few samples of this study predate the infection). Cell type and time point are not known.

This clonotype was observed a handful of times. V is TRBV6-2 or TRBV6-3 and J is TRBJ2-3, with D perhaps matching TRBD1 (5 bases). CDR3 length: 16 amino acids. Germline V gene sequence: CDR1 MNHEY, CDR2 SVGEGT. The V gene lost 8 bases and the J gene lost 3 bases, with 21 bases spanning the gap. CDR3 coding DNA: TGTGCCAGCTTTCCTGGGGCTCCTGATAAAACAGATACGCAGTATTTT. Amino acid sequence: CASFPGAPDKTDTQYF.

The chain carries TRBV7-8 and TRBJ1-2; D ambiguous. This CDR3 spans 14 amino acids. Trimming shortened V by 4 bases and J by 8 bases, and 17 bases separated the two germline ends. CDR1 and CDR2 from the germline V gene are SGHVS and FQNEAQ. CDR3 loop: CASSSSEGHGGYTF. The CDR3 DNA reads TGTGCCAGCAGCTCCAGCGAAGGTCACGGGGGCTACACCTTC. Complete variable domain (other parts from reference TRBV7-8 and TRBJ1-2): GAGVSQSPRYKVAKRGQDVALRCDPISGHVSLFWYQQALGQGPEFLTYFQNEAQLDKSGLPSDRFFAERPEGSVSTLKIQRTQQEDSAVYLCASSSSEGHGGYTFGSGTRLTVV.

The V gene is TRBV28, the J gene TRBJ2-2, with D perhaps assigned TRBD1 or TRBD2 (5 bases each). Germline-derived CDR1 and CDR2 are MDHEN and SYDVKM. The CDR3 extends over 13 amino acids. Trimming stripped 10 bases from V and 6 bases from J, with 15 bases between. The CDR3 region is CATRGAPAGELFF. CDR3 in DNA: TGTGCCACCCGAGGGGCCCCCGCCGGGGAGCTGTTTTTT.

This clonotype was seen a handful of times. The chain joins TRBV12-3 or TRBV12-4 to TRBJ1-1; 9 bases match TRBD1. The CDR3 is 15 amino acids. V was pared by 4 bases and J by 3 bases, with 6 bases of the junction left unmatched. The CDR3 here is CASSSTGGADTEAFF. Here the CDR3 DNA reads TGTGCCAGCAGTTCAACAGGGGGCGCGGACACTGAAGCTTTCTTT.

J is TRBJ2-2 and V is TRBV11-3; 11 positions agree with TRBD2. Trimming cost V 4 bases and J 5 bases; bases outside gene matches: 9. Germline CDR1 SGHNT, CDR2 YENEEA. The CDR3 is made up of 17 amino acids. The CDR3 reads CASSSLAGGLGTGELFF. The CDR3 DNA sequence: TGTGCCAGCAGCTCCTTAGCGGGGGGGCTCGGTACCGGGGAGCTGTTTTTT.

This sequence joins TRBV7-2 and TRBJ2-1; 12 bases are shared with TRBD2. CDR1 is SGHTA and CDR2 is FQGNSA in the germline V gene. The CDR3 runs to 16 residues. With V trimmed by 4 bases and J by 8 bases, 9 bases remained unmatched. The CDR3 protein is CASSSRLAGARDEQFF. For the CDR3, the DNA is TGTGCCAGCAGCTCCCGACTAGCGGGGGCCCGGGATGAGCAGTTCTTC. The full variable domain, with the rest looked up from reference TRBV7-2 and TRBJ2-1, is GAGVSQSPSNKVTEKGKDVELRCDPISGHTALYWYRQSLGQGLEFLIYFQGNSAPDKSGLPSDRFSAERTGGSVSTLTIQRTQQEDSAVYLCASSSRLAGARDEQFFGPGTRLTVL.

The genes are TRBV12-3 or TRBV12-4 and TRBJ2-1, with 8 positions matching TRBD2. The CDR3 loop spans 18 amino acids. Trimming removed 2 bases from V and 0 bases from J; junction bases left unmatched: 9. CDR3 protein: CASSLRRGAPSSYNEQFF. The CDR3 nucleotides read TGTGCCAGCAGTTTAAGGCGGGGGGCACCAAGCTCCTACAATGAGCAGTTCTTC.

The rearrangement joins TRBV23-1 to TRBJ2-1; D not resolved. TRBV23-1 is an open reading frame whose function is uncertain. The CDR3 totals 17 residues. V lost 6 bases and J 4 bases, leaving 22 bases between the germline ends. The CDR3 DNA is TGCGCCAGCAGACAGCAGGCGGCTCCCACCCCATACAATGAGCAGTTCTTC. Its translation is CASRQQAAPTPYNEQFF.

The chain employs TRBV10-3 and TRBJ2-5; D is tentatively TRBD1 or TRBD2 (5 bases each). The V and J ends lost 3 bases and 2 bases respectively, with 16 bases between them. This CDR3 is built from 16 residues. The germline gives CDR1 ENHRY, CDR2 SYGVKD. The CDR3 protein is CAISEHGTERQETQYF. In nucleotides, the CDR3 is TGTGCCATCAGTGAACACGGGACGGAGAGGCAAGAGACCCAGTACTTC.

This clonotype came up many times. The chain recombines TRBV29-1 with TRBJ2-2, with unresolved D. This CDR3 has 13 residues. V was shortened by 3 bases and J by 1 base, with 6 bases between the two germline ends. CDR1 and CDR2 from the germline V gene are SQVTM and ANQGSEA. The CDR3 nucleotides read TGCAGCGTTGATTTCATGAACACCGGGGAGCTGTTTTTT. This codes for CSVDFMNTGELFF.

This clonotype is categorized as medium-sized (0.01 to 0.1%). The chain combines TRBV5-1 with TRBJ1-6, with D hard to call. Germline-derived CDR1 and CDR2 are SGHRS and YFSETQ. V gave up 0 bases and J gave up 7 bases, with 11 bases separating them. The CDR3 length is 15 residues. The CDR3 spells CASSLGASYNSPLHF. CDR3 sequence (DNA): TGCGCCAGCAGCTTGGGGGCGTCTTACAATTCACCCCTCCACTTT.

There are a few counts of this clonotype. The rearrangement joins TRBV5-1 to TRBJ2-3; tentatively, D is TRBD1 or TRBD2 (6 bases each). Trimming pared 9 bases from V and 0 bases from J, leaving 23 bases between. Looked up from germline, CDR1 is SGHRS and CDR2 is YFSETQ. The CDR3 length is 17 residues. The CDR3 nucleotides read TGCGCCACTTCGTTGGCCGGGGGCGAGGGGAGCACAGATACGCAGTATTTT. Protein: CATSLAGGEGSTDTQYF. Drawing the rest from reference TRBV5-1 and TRBJ2-3, the complete variable domain is KAGVTQTPRYLIKTRGQQVTLSCSPISGHRSVSWYQQTPGQGLQFLFEYFSETQRNKGNFPGRFSGRQFSNSRSEMNVSTLELGDSALYLCATSLAGGEGSTDTQYFGPGTRLTVL.

The chain recombines TRBV5-1 with TRBJ2-3; 8 bases align to TRBD2. J lost 1 base, V lost 3 bases, and 7 bases had no gene match. CDR1 is SGHRS and CDR2 is YFSETQ in the germline V gene. The CDR3 extends over 16 amino acids. As DNA, the CDR3 is TGCGCCAGCAGCTCCCGCCCCGGGGGGGGCACAGATACGCAGTATTTT. Translating it yields CASSSRPGGGTDTQYF. Full variable domain (remainder filled in from reference TRBV5-1 and TRBJ2-3): KAGVTQTPRYLIKTRGQQVTLSCSPISGHRSVSWYQQTPGQGLQFLFEYFSETQRNKGNFPGRFSGRQFSNSRSEMNVSTLELGDSALYLCASSSRPGGGTDTQYFGPGTRLTVL.

This clonotype was seen a handful of times. The rearrangement joins TRBV15 to TRBJ2-7, with 10 nucleotides matching TRBD1. Germline V CDR1 and CDR2: LNHNV, YYDKDF (reference sequence). This CDR3 region has 15 residues. V shed 2 bases, J shed 7 bases, and the junction held 8 bases outside the gene matches. DNA for the CDR3: TGTGCCACCAGCAGAACCGGGACAGGGGCACGAGAGCAGTACTTC. It codes for CATSRTGTGAREQYF.

About this clonotype itself: Germline and junction disagree at one end, which may indicate a read error. V and J are TRBV6-5 and TRBJ2-2; 7 bases align to TRBD1. The CDR3 sequence is 16 residues long. Germline V gene data show CDR1 as MNHEY and CDR2 as SVGAGI. As DNA, the CDR3 is TGTGCCAGCAGTTACAGGGGGCCCCCTAACAACGGGGAGCTGTTTTTT. As protein: CASSYRGPPNNGELFF.

This clonotype has at least ten counts. The chain couples TRBV3-1 to TRBJ1-1, with D perhaps TRBD1 (5 bases). The CDR3 extends over 13 amino acids. V lost 2 bases, J lost 5 bases, and 9 bases lay in between. Germline V gene sequence: CDR1 LGHDT, CDR2 YNNKEL (reference sequence). The CDR3: CASSQYTGTEAFF. For the CDR3, the DNA is TGTGCCAGCAGCCAATACACAGGAACTGAAGCTTTCTTT.

The CDR3 loop is CASSLFMNTEAFF. In nucleotides, the CDR3 is TGTGCCAGCAGCCTATTCATGAACACTGAAGCTTTCTTT. The J gene is TRBJ1-1, the V gene TRBV7-3, with D uncertain. Germline V CDR1 and CDR2: SGHTA, FQGTGA. The CDR3 has 13 residues. Trimming took 5 bases from V and 0 from J, leaving 7 bases between them.

This clonotype was picked up a small number of times. The chain joins TRBV7-9 to TRBJ1-2; 9 positions agree with TRBD1. J lost 3 bases, V lost 10 bases, and 15 bases had no gene match. The germline gives CDR1 SEHNR, CDR2 FQNEAQ (reference sequence). The CDR3 runs to 16 residues. CDR3 DNA: TGTGCCATTGGGGGGGACAGGGTCTCCCTGCACTATGGCTACACCTTC. Amino acids: CAIGGDRVSLHYGYTF.

This clonotype appeared a few times. The chain links TRBV5-1 to TRBJ1-6; D is uncertain. The ends were cut back, 4 bases at V and 7 bases at J, with 9 bases in the middle. From germline, CDR1 is SGHRS and CDR2 YFSETQ. This CDR3 is built from 13 residues. The CDR3 coding sequence is TGCGCCAGCAGCACCGCTGGAAATTCACCCCTCCACTTT. It encodes CASSTAGNSPLHF.

This chain links TRBV7-3 with TRBJ2-3, with 9 bases that match TRBD2. With V trimmed by 4 bases and J by 10 bases, 12 bases remained unmatched. The CDR3 is 15 amino acids. Germline CDR1 is SGHTA and CDR2 is FQGTGA. The CDR3 nucleotides are TGTGCCAGCAGCTCCAGCGGGGGGCCTGCCGGGGCGCAGTATTTT. It codes for CASSSSGGPAGAQYF.

This clonotype was detected a few times. The chain couples TRBV29-1 to TRBJ2-1, with 7 bases aligning to TRBD1. There are 13 residues in the CDR3. CDR1 SQVTM and CDR2 ANQGSEA come from the germline V gene. The junction had 4 bases not matched to a gene; V was cut back by 0 bases and J by 8 bases. The chain's CDR3 is CSVEDAQGDEQFF. CDR3 DNA: TGCAGCGTTGAAGACGCGCAGGGGGATGAGCAGTTCTTC.

This chain links TRBV7-3 with TRBJ2-6, with no clear D. Germline loops: CDR1 SGHTA, CDR2 FQGTGA. The germline V and J ends were trimmed by 5 bases and 6 bases, with 8 bases remaining between them. This CDR3 is built from 13 residues. CDR3: CASSTQKANVLTF. CDR3 nucleotides: TGTGCCAGCAGCACACAGAAGGCCAACGTCCTGACTTTC.